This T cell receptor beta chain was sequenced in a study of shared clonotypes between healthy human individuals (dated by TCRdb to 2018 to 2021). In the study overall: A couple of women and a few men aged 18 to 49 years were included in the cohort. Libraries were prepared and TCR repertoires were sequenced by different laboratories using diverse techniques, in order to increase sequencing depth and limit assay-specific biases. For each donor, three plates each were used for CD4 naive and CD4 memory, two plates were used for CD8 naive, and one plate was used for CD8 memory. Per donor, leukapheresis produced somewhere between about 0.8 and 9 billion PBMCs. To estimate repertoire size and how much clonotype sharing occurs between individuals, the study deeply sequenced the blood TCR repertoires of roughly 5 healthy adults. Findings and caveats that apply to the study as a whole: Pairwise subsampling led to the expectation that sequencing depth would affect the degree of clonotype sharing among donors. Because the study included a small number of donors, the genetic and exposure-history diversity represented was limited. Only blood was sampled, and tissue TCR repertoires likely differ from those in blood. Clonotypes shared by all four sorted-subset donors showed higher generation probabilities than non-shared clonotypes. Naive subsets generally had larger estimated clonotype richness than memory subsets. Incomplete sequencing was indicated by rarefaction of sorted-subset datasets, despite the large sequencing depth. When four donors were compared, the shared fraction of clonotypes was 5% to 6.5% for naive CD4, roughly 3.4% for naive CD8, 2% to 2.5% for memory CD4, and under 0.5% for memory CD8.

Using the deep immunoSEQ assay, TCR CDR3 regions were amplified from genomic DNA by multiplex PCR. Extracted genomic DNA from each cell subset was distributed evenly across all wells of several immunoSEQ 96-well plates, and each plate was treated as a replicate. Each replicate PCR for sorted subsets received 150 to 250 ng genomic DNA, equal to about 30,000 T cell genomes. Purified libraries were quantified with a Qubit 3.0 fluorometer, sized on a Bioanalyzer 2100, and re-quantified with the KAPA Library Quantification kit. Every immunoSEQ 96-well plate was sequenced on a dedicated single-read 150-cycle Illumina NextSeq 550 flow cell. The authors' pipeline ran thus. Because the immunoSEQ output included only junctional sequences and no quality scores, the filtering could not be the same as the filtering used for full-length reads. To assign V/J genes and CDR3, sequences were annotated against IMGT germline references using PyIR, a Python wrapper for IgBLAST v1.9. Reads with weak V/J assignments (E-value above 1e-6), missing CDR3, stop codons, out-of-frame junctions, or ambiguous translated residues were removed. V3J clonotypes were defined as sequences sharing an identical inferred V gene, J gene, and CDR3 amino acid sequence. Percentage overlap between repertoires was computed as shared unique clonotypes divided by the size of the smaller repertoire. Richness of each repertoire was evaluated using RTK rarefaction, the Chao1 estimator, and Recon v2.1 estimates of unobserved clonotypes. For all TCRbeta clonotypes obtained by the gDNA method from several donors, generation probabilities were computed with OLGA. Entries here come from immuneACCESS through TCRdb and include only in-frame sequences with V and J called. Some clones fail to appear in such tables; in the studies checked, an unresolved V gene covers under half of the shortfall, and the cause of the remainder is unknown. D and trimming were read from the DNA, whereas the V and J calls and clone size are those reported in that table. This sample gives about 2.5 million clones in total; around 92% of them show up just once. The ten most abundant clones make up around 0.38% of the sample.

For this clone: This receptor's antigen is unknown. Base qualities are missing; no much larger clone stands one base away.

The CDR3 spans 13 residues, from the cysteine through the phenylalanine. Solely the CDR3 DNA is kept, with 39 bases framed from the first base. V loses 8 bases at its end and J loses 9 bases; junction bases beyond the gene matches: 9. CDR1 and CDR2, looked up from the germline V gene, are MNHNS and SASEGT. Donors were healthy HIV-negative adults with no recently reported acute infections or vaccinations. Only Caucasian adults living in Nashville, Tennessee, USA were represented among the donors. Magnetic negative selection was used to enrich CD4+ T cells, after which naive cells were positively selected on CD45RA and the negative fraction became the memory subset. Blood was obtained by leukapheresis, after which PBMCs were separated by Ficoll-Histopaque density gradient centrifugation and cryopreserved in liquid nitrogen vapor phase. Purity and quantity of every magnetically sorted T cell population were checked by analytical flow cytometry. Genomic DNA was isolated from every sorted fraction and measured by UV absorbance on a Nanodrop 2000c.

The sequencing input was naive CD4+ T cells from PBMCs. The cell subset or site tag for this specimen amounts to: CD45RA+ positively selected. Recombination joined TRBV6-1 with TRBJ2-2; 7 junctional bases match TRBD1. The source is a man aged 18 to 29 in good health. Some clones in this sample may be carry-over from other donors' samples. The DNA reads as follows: TGTGCCAGCCTCTACAGGGGATCCAGGGAGCTGTTTTTT. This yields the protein CASLYRGSRELFF.